Below, 7 T cell receptor beta chains from the same sample are listed, as sequenced in a study of a mutant IDH1 vaccine in newly diagnosed glioma. Some clones are missing from TCRdb's copy, which holds only in-frame ones; the method was immunoSEQ multiplex PCR. The top ten hold 4.9% of the sample, which has roughly 50,000 clones, about 80% seen once. No antigen has been assigned to these receptors. The time point denotes: week 47, end of study. The investigators gave 300 ug of mutant IDH1 20-mer peptide in each vaccine dose, together with topical imiquimod. The input for sequencing was PBMCs, taken from a glioma patient whose treatment included an IDH1 peptide vaccine. These TCRs come from a woman aged 40 to 49 with glioma. Some clones in this sample may be carry-over from other donors' samples.

This chain uses TRBV2 with TRBJ2-5, with TRBD2 matching 14 bases. The CDR3 has 16 residues. With 6 bases clipped from V and 2 bases from J, the junction kept 5 bases outside the gene matches. The germline gives CDR1 SNHLY, CDR2 FYNNEI. CDR3 sequence (DNA): TGTGCCAGCAGCGGGACTAGCGGGGGTCGGCAAGAGACCCAGTACTTC. It specifies CASSGTSGGRQETQYF.

This chain links TRBV7-8 with TRBJ2-1; D uncertain. The ends were cut back, 5 bases at V and 4 bases at J, with 9 bases in the middle. Germline-derived CDR1 and CDR2 are SGHVS and FQNEAQ. The CDR3 is 13 amino acids. The CDR3 region is CASSVLLYNEQFF. The CDR3 DNA is TGTGCCAGCAGCGTCTTATTGTACAATGAGCAGTTCTTC.

The chain uses TRBV11-2 and TRBJ1-2; 12 bases are shared with TRBD1. The germline V gene encodes CDR1 SGHAT and CDR2 FQNNGV. V lost 5 bases, J lost 6 bases, and 4 bases stayed unmatched. The CDR3 has 14 residues. The CDR3 spells CASSRGQGADGYTF. In DNA form, the CDR3 reads TGTGCCAGCAGCCGGGGACAGGGGGCGGATGGCTACACCTTC.

The chain carries TRBV19 and TRBJ1-2, with D possibly TRBD1 on 6 matching bases. The CDR3 runs 14 residues. V was clipped by 7 bases and J by 5 bases, with 17 bases between them. The V gene's germline CDR1 is LNHDA and CDR2 SQIVND (reference sequence). CDR3 in DNA: TGTGCCAGTACCGGACAGAATCCTTTTTATGGCTACACCTTC. As protein: CASTGQNPFYGYTF.

The V call is TRBV4-1, the J call TRBJ1-1, with unresolved D. The length of the CDR3 is 13 residues. Germline V gives CDR1 MGHRA, CDR2 YSYEKL. V was clipped by 7 bases and J by 5 bases, with 14 bases between them. The CDR3 reads CASKLPGGTEAFF. The CDR3 DNA sequence: TGCGCCAGCAAGCTACCCGGAGGGACTGAAGCTTTCTTT.

This clone was counted once. The CDR3 is CASSFPTGGSNEKLFF. CDR3 nucleotides: TGCGCCAGCAGCTTCCCGACCGGGGGCTCTAATGAAAAACTGTTTTTT. This chain connects TRBV5-1 to TRBJ1-4; possible D gene TRBD1, 6 bases. The CDR3 extends over 16 amino acids. V lost 2 bases to trimming and J lost 3 bases, with 14 bases between them. Germline lookup yields CDR1 SGHRS and CDR2 YFSETQ.

V and J are TRBV25-1 and TRBJ1-2; weak D call: TRBD1 (5 bases). Germline-derived CDR1 and CDR2 are MGHDK and SYGVNS. The V gene lost 6 bases and the J gene lost 4 bases, with 9 bases spanning the gap. The CDR3 has 12 residues. Here the CDR3 DNA reads TGTGCCAGCAGAGGGGACGGCTATGGCTACACCTTC. Its protein is CASRGDGYGYTF.